This T cell receptor beta chain came from a study of metastatic and nonmetastatic thyroid tumors (TCRdb year 2020). The study in broad terms: Repertoires from peripheral blood and from tumor or nodule tissue samples of malignant and benign thyroid patients were compared.

Libraries were constructed by PCR. The sequencer was an Illumina HiSeq 4000. The TCR beta-chain CDR3 region of each patient was profiled by high-throughput sequencing. Concerning the study's data processing: A classifier to discriminate distant-metastatic papillary thyroid cancer patients was built from CDR3 differences across clinicopathological groups. The Shannon index was used to assess repertoire diversity, and the Morisita-Horn index was used to assess tumor-blood repertoire similarity. TCRdb passed the public sequencing reads through fastp at Q25 and MiXCR, retaining productive beta sequences. The V and J calls come from TCRdb's annotation, not from the publication. This sample has about 40,000 clones in its table, and about a sixth of those were observed once. Clones ranked in the top ten supply around 9.9% of the sample. Inclusive of the bounding cysteine and phenylalanine, the CDR3 is 12 residues long. The only DNA kept is the CDR3, 36 bases in frame from the first base. The junction shows trimming of 1 base on V and 7 bases on J, and the gene matches do not reach 0 bases of it. CDR1 and CDR2 were assigned from the germline V gene as LGHNT and FRNRAP.

Overall results and qualifications from the work: In both blood and tumor samples, malignant tumors were reported to have significantly higher TCR beta diversity than benign nodules.

Before undergoing thyroid surgery, none of the patients had been given any kind of treatment. The study retrospectively analysed patient clinical samples collected from about 2012 to 2019 using T-cell receptor beta sequencing. This clone was seen ten or more times. The antigen it binds to is not known. Within one base of it there is no much larger clone, and no base qualities were kept. This sequence was found in a female donor with papillary thyroid cancer or a benign thyroid nodule (not recorded which). Some clones in this sample may be carry-over from other donors' samples. Sequenced material: tumor tissue. The rearrangement combines TRBV12-5 with TRBJ1-1; 7 bases in between match TRBD1. DNA sequence: TGTGCTAGTGGTTTGGGACAGGGTGAAGCTTTCTTT. Translated, it gives CASGLGQGEAFF.